In its sample, the clone carrying this T cell receptor beta chain was seen many times. Antigen unknown. Bulk TCR libraries were made with methods that had been previously described and with listed TCR primers. TCRdb reanalysed the PCR reads using MiXCR and keeps one entry per CDR3 protein. Of 600,000 to 650,000 distinct CDR3 sequences listed, just under 20% are singletons. Trimming pared 1 base from V and 4 bases from J, leaving 9 bases between. CDR3 length: 14 residues. Germline V gene lookup returns CDR1 SEHNR and CDR2 FQNEAQ (reference sequence). Libraries for naive CD8 T cells, which were made from 20,000 to 1,000,000 sorted cells, drew on 10%, 30% or 50% of the RNA. Sorted naive CD8 T cells were those defined as CD8+CD4-CCR7+CD45RA+. This record comes from a study of molecular identifiers for immune sequencing clone quantification. Overall study results and limits: The study reportedly detected spiked Jurkat TCR RNA from one cell among around 970,000 naive cells.

The sequencing sample was made of naive CD8+ T cells from blood, with Jurkat cell RNA spiked in. The subset denotes: FACS-sorted CD8+CD4-CCR7+CD45RA+ naive T cells. This chain joins TRBV7-9 and TRBJ2-3; D possibly corresponds to TRBD1 (5 bases). This receptor was obtained from a human donor in good health. Some libraries in this study had Jurkat cell RNA spiked in. In DNA, the CDR3 is TGTGCCAGCAGCTTAGAGGGGTTTTCAGATACGCAGTATTTT. Amino acids: CASSLEGFSDTQYF.